The sequence of this TCR beta chain was determined in a study of cytomegalovirus exposure and HLA in healthy donors. Whole-study results and caveats: Highly shared sequence variants in one cluster were likely a sequencing artifact. Presence/absence analyses treated sequencing depth as roughly uniform across donors. The listing of 150 to 200 TCR beta chains classed them as cytomegalovirus-associated.

On this clone itself: Its specificity is not known.

The study ran its PCR with 60 Vbeta and 13 Jbeta primers. Clones were read by immunoSEQ multiplex PCR, and TCRdb kept only the in-frame ones, dropping some. Here the sample spans more than 65,000 clones, approximately 79% being singletons. The CDR3 extends over 15 amino acids. Sequenced material: PBMCs. The origin of this receptor is a female donor in good health and CMV-seronegative. The gene calls are TRBV21-1 and TRBJ2-7; the table calls TRBD2, which could not be checked here. TRBV21-1 is designated a pseudogene. DNA of the CDR3: TGTGCCAGCAGCTTGCTGGTGCGGGGCTCCTACGAGCAGTACTTC. It translates to CASSLLVRGSYEQYF.